These 22 T cell receptor beta chains originate from one sample sequenced in a study of blood T cell repertoires in COVID-19. The assay was immunoSEQ multiplex PCR, and TCRdb's table has in-frame clones only and misses some. The profile shows some 500,000 clones, around nine tenths of them singletons. Source material: peripheral blood. The receptors were gathered from a woman aged 50 to 60 with COVID-19, enrolled during active disease.

The chain joins TRBV5-1 to TRBJ2-5, with 11 bases identical to TRBD2. Germline assignment: CDR1 SGHRS and CDR2 YFSETQ. The CDR3 sequence is 14 residues long. Trimming cost V 3 bases and J 9 bases; bases outside gene matches: 7. DNA for the CDR3: TGCGCCAGCAGCTCCACTAGCGGGGGCGGGGCCCAGTACTTC. The encoded protein is CASSSTSGGGAQYF. The full variable domain, completed using reference TRBV5-1 and TRBJ2-5, is KAGVTQTPRYLIKTRGQQVTLSCSPISGHRSVSWYQQTPGQGLQFLFEYFSETQRNKGNFPGRFSGRQFSNSRSEMNVSTLELGDSALYLCASSSTSGGGAQYFGPGTRLLVL.

The chain couples TRBV6-5 to TRBJ1-1, with 8 bases lining up with TRBD1. The V gene's germline CDR1 is MNHEY and CDR2 SVGAGI. The CDR3 contains 14 residues. V gave up 5 bases and J gave up 4 bases; unmatched junction bases: 6. CDR3 loop: CASSPRQGSTEAFF. CDR3 nucleotide sequence: TGTGCCAGCAGTCCTCGACAGGGGAGCACTGAAGCTTTCTTT.

CDR3 DNA: TGTGCCAGCAGCTCTAGCGGGGGTTACAATGAGCAGTTCTTC. Translating it yields CASSSSGGYNEQFF. The chain employs TRBV7-6 and TRBJ2-1, with 10 bases lining up with TRBD2. The germline CDR1 and CDR2 sequences are SGHVS and FNYEAQ. The ends lost 4 bases at V and 4 bases at J; junction bases unmatched: 1. The CDR3 has 14 residues. The full variable domain, rest sourced from reference TRBV7-6 and TRBJ2-1, is GAGVSQSPRYKVTKRGQDVALRCDPISGHVSLYWYRQALGQGPEFLTYFNYEAQQDKSGLPNDRFSAERPEGSISTLTIQRTEQRDSAMYRCASSSSGGYNEQFFGPGTRLTVL.

This chain joins TRBV19 and TRBJ1-5; TRBD1 might be the D (6 bases). V was pared by 5 bases and J by 5 bases, with 10 bases between. CDR1 is LNHDA, CDR2 SQIVND, per germline (reference sequence). The CDR3 loop spans 13 amino acids. For the CDR3, the DNA is TGTGCCAGTAGTGGACAGACTGATCAGCCCCAGCATTTT. Its protein product is CASSGQTDQPQHF.

V and J are TRBV2 and TRBJ1-1; perhaps TRBD1 as D (6 bases). Germline V gene data show CDR1 as SNHLY and CDR2 as FYNNEI. Trimming removed 3 bases from V and 3 bases from J, with 14 bases in between. This CDR3 comprises 15 residues. The CDR3, as DNA: TGTGCCAGCAGTGAGAACAGGGTATGGGACACTGAAGCTTTCTTT. Its protein is CASSENRVWDTEAFF.

The gene calls are TRBV21-1 and TRBJ1-2; the DNA was not used to check the table's D call, TRBD1. TRBV21-1 is an annotated pseudogene. The CDR3 covers 13 residues. The CDR3 bases are TGTGCCAGCATCCCTTACAGGGGCTATGGCTACACCTTC. Encoded protein: CASIPYRGYGYTF.

The chain employs TRBV30 and TRBJ1-1, with D uncertain. In germline, CDR1 is GTSNPN, CDR2 SVGIG (reference sequence). This CDR3 is built from 12 residues. Trimming pared 5 bases from V and 1 base from J, leaving 8 bases between. This CDR3 reads CAWDTWNTEAFF. DNA for the CDR3: TGTGCCTGGGACACCTGGAACACTGAAGCTTTCTTT.

The V gene is TRBV5-1, the J gene TRBJ1-1; D is ambiguous. This CDR3 contains 14 residues. V lost 0 bases, J lost 1 base, and 7 bases lay in between. The germline CDR1 and CDR2 sequences are SGHRS and YFSETQ. Written as DNA, the CDR3 is TGCGCCAGCAGCTTGGGGCAGGAGAACACTGAAGCTTTCTTT. Amino acids: CASSLGQENTEAFF.

The rearrangement joins TRBV5-5 to TRBJ2-7; TRBD1 agrees at 7 bases. Germline CDR1 reads SGHKS; CDR2 reads YYEKEE (reference sequence). V gave up 0 bases and J gave up 2 bases; unmatched junction bases: 8. This CDR3 is 16 amino acids long. CDR3 sequence (DNA): TGTGCCAGCAGCTTGGTGGCCAACAGGGGCCCCTACGAGCAGTACTTC. It translates to CASSLVANRGPYEQYF.

V is TRBV3-1 (or the pseudogene TRBV3-2) and J is TRBJ1-2; possibly TRBD1 for D (6 bases). The germline CDR1 and CDR2 sequences are LGHDT and YNNKEL (reference sequence). Trimming shortened V by 4 bases and J by 5 bases, and 14 bases separated the two germline ends. The CDR3 totals 14 residues. The DNA for the CDR3 is TGTGCCAGCAGCCCTGGCAGGGGCGAATATGGCTACACCTTC. Translating it yields CASSPGRGEYGYTF.

This clone was counted a single time. The chain employs TRBV6-5 and TRBJ1-3, with TRBD1 matching 8 bases. V was pared by 4 bases and J by 12 bases, with 5 bases of the junction left unmatched. Germline loops: CDR1 MNHEY, CDR2 SVGAGI. This CDR3 region has 12 residues. Here the CDR3 DNA reads TGTGCCAGCAGTTCCGACAGGGGAATCATATATTTT. It yields the protein CASSSDRGIIYF.

V gene TRBV2 combines with J gene TRBJ2-7; TRBD1 aligns across 10 bases. The V segment lost 5 bases and the J segment 5 bases; nucleotides outside the gene matches: 6. Germline loops: CDR1 SNHLY, CDR2 FYNNEI. The CDR3 contains 14 residues. The CDR3 region is CASSIRDRGDEQYF. The CDR3 bases are TGTGCCAGCAGTATCCGGGACAGGGGCGACGAGCAGTACTTC. The entire variable domain, with the rest obtained from reference TRBV2 and TRBJ2-7, is as follows: EPEVTQTPSHQVTQMGQEVILRCVPISNHLYFYWYRQILGQKVEFLVSFYNNEISEKSEIFDDQFSVERPDGSNFTLKIRSTKLEDSAMYFCASSIRDRGDEQYFGPGTRLTVT.

V usage is TRBV30 and J usage is TRBJ1-6; D remains ambiguous. V lost 5 bases to trimming and J lost 6 bases, with 11 bases between them. In germline, CDR1 is GTSNPN, CDR2 SVGIG (reference sequence). This CDR3 contains 13 residues. Here the CDR3 reads CAWDRLANSPLHF. The CDR3, as DNA: TGTGCCTGGGACCGACTCGCTAATTCACCCCTCCACTTT.

Comment on this clone: Other DNA sequences in this specimen translate into the identical CDR3. J is TRBJ1-2 and V is TRBV11-2; maybe TRBD1 (5 bases). The CDR3 is 14 residues long. The ends were cut back, 9 bases at V and 5 bases at J, with 19 bases in the middle. Germline assignment: CDR1 SGHAT and CDR2 FQNNGV. DNA of the CDR3: TGTGCCAGTAGCCCCATCGCAGGGCAGTATGGCTACACCTTC. It encodes CASSPIAGQYGYTF.

This clone was counted only a few times. The chain uses TRBV6-5 and TRBJ2-1; 9 positions agree with TRBD1. This CDR3 comprises 14 residues. J gave up 10 bases and V 7 bases, and 11 bases lay outside the gene matches. Germline CDR1 MNHEY, CDR2 SVGAGI. CDR3 bases: TGTGCCAGCAACCTTCGGACAGGGGCAAACGAGCAGTTCTTC. Its translation: CASNLRTGANEQFF.

This clone was counted between two and nine times. V usage is TRBV4-2 and J usage is TRBJ1-2, with D unresolved. CDR1 LGHNA and CDR2 YNFKEQ come from the germline V gene. Deletions cut 6 bases from V and 3 bases from J, with 11 bases between. This CDR3 has 13 residues. CDR3 region: CASSLGIDYGYTF. CDR3 nucleotides: TGTGCCAGCAGTCTCGGTATCGACTATGGCTACACCTTC.

V usage is TRBV11-3 and J usage is TRBJ2-2, with D possibly being TRBD2 (6 bases). There are 13 residues in the CDR3. Trimming removed 5 bases from V and 5 bases from J, with 9 bases in between. Germline CDR1 is SGHNT and CDR2 is YENEEA. CDR3 protein: CASSRRGTGELFF. CDR3 nucleotide sequence: TGTGCCAGCAGCCGCCGGGGGACCGGGGAGCTGTTTTTT.

This chain links TRBV5-4 with TRBJ2-3; 9 bases are a match to TRBD1. Germline CDR1 and CDR2: SGHNT and YYREEE (reference sequence). Unmatched junction bases numbered 7, after V lost 5 bases and J lost 6 bases. This CDR3 comprises 14 residues. Written as DNA, the CDR3 is TGTGCCAGCAGTCGGACAGGGGTTCGGGATACGCAGTATTTT. Its translation: CASSRTGVRDTQYF.

The chain couples TRBV27 to TRBJ2-7; 7 bases match TRBD1. Germline CDR1 reads MNHEY; CDR2 reads SMNVEV (reference sequence). CDR3 length: 13 amino acids. With V trimmed by 5 bases and J by 7 bases, 8 bases remained unmatched. The CDR3 sequence is CASSGKGAREQYF. The CDR3 DNA is TGTGCCAGCAGTGGGAAGGGGGCGAGGGAGCAGTACTTC.

The chain joins TRBV19 to TRBJ2-4; D might be TRBD1 (5 bases). Trimming cost V 7 bases and J 1 base, with 11 bases left between them. Germline-derived CDR1 and CDR2 are LNHDA and SQIVND (reference sequence). This CDR3 is built from 14 residues. In DNA form, the CDR3 reads TGTGCCAGTAACCAGGACATGGCCAAAAACATTCAGTACTTC. Its translation is CASNQDMAKNIQYF.

This rearrangement joins TRBV10-3 to TRBJ2-2; tentative D call: TRBD1 (6 bases). The CDR3 runs 15 residues. The germline V and J ends were trimmed by 8 bases and 3 bases, with 16 bases remaining between them. Germline-derived CDR1 and CDR2 are ENHRY and SYGVKD. The CDR3 nucleotides are TGTGCCATCGGCCGCCAGGGGCTGGACACCGGGGAGCTGTTTTTT. It is translated as CAIGRQGLDTGELFF.

The chain links TRBV19 to TRBJ2-2, with D unclear. Germline-derived CDR1 and CDR2 are LNHDA and SQIVND (reference sequence). The CDR3 runs 15 residues. V shed 4 bases and J shed 5 bases, with 14 bases lying between them. CDR3 in amino acids: CASSKSWSVTGELFF. The CDR3 bases are TGTGCCAGTAGTAAGAGCTGGTCCGTGACCGGGGAGCTGTTTTTT.